These 24 T cell receptor beta chains share one sample of origin, sequenced in a study of radiation and T cells in renal cell carcinoma. Documented time point: blood 2 weeks post-SBRT. Treatment: 15 Gy SBRT to primary tumor, nephrectomy 4 weeks later. TCRdb's table, derived via immunoSEQ multiplex PCR, lists solely in-frame clones and lacks some. This table holds about 150,000 clones, roughly 87% found once. This specimen consisted of blood, obtained from a patient whose treatment included radiotherapy and nephrectomy. All receptors come from a woman in her 50s with renal cell carcinoma.

CDR3 DNA sequence: TGTGCCAGAAGCATGCCCACGGACAGGTTGGGTCAGCCCCAGCATTTT. Residues: CARSMPTDRLGQPQHF. The V gene is TRBV5-3, the J gene TRBJ1-5; 7 bases align to TRBD1. TRBV5-3 falls under the ORF class, with uncertain function. The CDR3 has 16 amino acids. With 4 bases clipped from V and 6 bases from J, the junction kept 13 bases outside the gene matches.

V usage is TRBV5-1 and J usage is TRBJ2-2; TRBD2 might be the D (6 bases). Germline V gene sequence: CDR1 SGHRS, CDR2 YFSETQ. The CDR3 runs 16 residues. Trimming removed 0 bases at V and 2 bases at J, with 11 bases between. CDR3 in amino acids: CASSLGVGGNTGELFF. DNA of the CDR3: TGCGCCAGCAGCTTGGGTGTCGGGGGAAACACCGGGGAGCTGTTTTTT.

In this sample, this clone turned up a few times. This chain links TRBV27 with TRBJ1-2; the D is unclear. CDR1 is MNHEY, CDR2 SMNVEV, per germline (reference sequence). Trimming removed 4 bases at V and 1 base at J, with 4 bases between. CDR3 length: 12 residues. CDR3 residues: CASSSLNYGYTF. CDR3 coding DNA: TGTGCCAGCAGTTCCCTTAACTATGGCTACACCTTC.

The chain recombines TRBV18 with TRBJ1-4; D remains unclear. Per germline, CDR1 KGHSH and CDR2 LQKENI. The V and J ends lost 2 bases and 0 bases respectively, with 4 bases between them. The CDR3 runs to 14 residues. The CDR3 bases are TGTGCCAGCTCACCATATGCAACTAATGAAAAACTGTTTTTT. The encoded protein is CASSPYATNEKLFF. The full variable domain, in which reference TRBV18 and TRBJ1-4 provide the parts outside the CDR3, is NAGVMQNPRHLVRRRGQEARLRCSPMKGHSHVYWYRQLPEEGLKFMVYLQKENIIDESGMPKERFSAEFPKEGPSILRIQQVVRGDSAAYFCASSPYATNEKLFFGSGTQLSVL.

V usage is TRBV19 and J usage is TRBJ1-4; D ambiguous. This CDR3 has 15 residues. V lost 2 bases, J lost 3 bases, and 10 bases lay in between. The germline gives CDR1 LNHDA, CDR2 SQIVND (reference sequence). The DNA of the CDR3 is TGTGCCAGTAGTATAATAACGGACCCTAATGAAAAACTGTTTTTT. This encodes CASSIITDPNEKLFF.

DNA of the CDR3: TGTGCCAGTAGTGCAATTACCGGGACGCTTAGCCCCTACGAGCAGTACTTC. Translated, it gives CASSAITGTLSPYEQYF. The chain combines TRBV19 with TRBJ2-7; D is perhaps TRBD1 or TRBD2 (5 bases each). This CDR3 has 17 residues. Germline assignment: CDR1 LNHDA and CDR2 SQIVND (reference sequence). V shed 5 bases and J shed 2 bases, with 22 bases lying between them.

The chain uses TRBV6-1 and TRBJ1-2, with TRBD1 matching 10 bases. The germline CDR1 and CDR2 sequences are MNHNS and SASEGT. V was clipped by 8 bases and J by 8 bases; unmatched bases: 8. This CDR3 spans 13 amino acids. CDR3: CASSGTGVSGYTF. CDR3 nucleotide sequence: TGTGCCAGCTCCGGGACAGGGGTGTCGGGCTACACCTTC.

This chain links TRBV6-5 with TRBJ1-1, with D perhaps matching TRBD1 (6 bases). The germline V gene encodes CDR1 MNHEY and CDR2 SVGAGI. The CDR3 is made up of 15 amino acids. V gave up 11 bases and J gave up 1 base, with 20 bases separating them. CDR3 coding DNA: TGTGCCGGTCTACGGTTGGACAGCAGGAACACTGAAGCTTTCTTT. Translating it yields CAGLRLDSRNTEAFF.

CDR3 bases: TGCGCCAGCAGCCTCGGGCACCGGGACAGACGCACAGATACGCAGTATTTT. Protein product: CASSLGHRDRRTDTQYF. The V call is TRBV5-1, the J call TRBJ2-3, with 7 bases matching TRBD1. CDR1 and CDR2 (germline): SGHRS, YFSETQ. J gave up 1 base and V 4 bases, and 12 bases lay outside the gene matches. The CDR3 contains 17 residues.

The chain employs TRBV30 and TRBJ1-2; 7 positions agree with TRBD1. Trimming at V came to 0 bases and at J to 8 bases, leaving 6 bases not matched to a gene. This CDR3 region has 13 residues. CDR1 GTSNPN and CDR2 SVGIG come from the germline V gene (reference sequence). The CDR3 loop is CAWSVSGGKGYTF. As DNA, the CDR3 is TGTGCCTGGAGTGTTTCAGGGGGAAAAGGCTACACCTTC.

There are a few counts of this clone. Being one base from a much bigger clone, this may be a read error. The chain has TRBV14 and TRBJ1-1; weak D call: TRBD1 (6 bases). V lost 4 bases and J lost 5, with 11 bases in between. The CDR3 is 13 amino acids. CDR1 SGHDN and CDR2 FVKESK come from the germline V gene. The CDR3 DNA reads TGTGCCAGCAGCCTACAGGGAGGGACTGAAGCTTTCTTT. This translates into CASSLQGGTEAFF.

The chain is built from TRBV18 and TRBJ1-1; D may be TRBD1 (5 bases). V lost 3 bases and J 1 base, leaving 12 bases between the germline ends. This CDR3 has 15 residues. The V gene's germline CDR1 is KGHSH and CDR2 LQKENI. CDR3 residues: CASSPDTLGNTEAFF. As DNA, the CDR3 is TGTGCCAGCTCACCGGACACCCTGGGGAACACTGAAGCTTTCTTT.

The rearrangement uses TRBV11-2 and TRBJ1-6; D call uncertain. CDR3 size: 17 residues. V was cut by 4 bases and J by 4 bases, with 17 bases left in between. Germline CDR1 and CDR2: SGHAT and FQNNGV. CDR3 in DNA: TGTGCCAGCAGCTCCCCCCGAGACTTGGGGTATAATTCACCCCTCCACTTT. This translates into CASSSPRDLGYNSPLHF. Combining the CDR3 with reference TRBV11-2 and TRBJ1-6 gives the whole variable domain EAGVAQSPRYKIIEKRQSVAFWCNPISGHATLYWYQQILGQGPKLLIQFQNNGVVDDSQLPKDRFSAERLKGVDSTLKIQPAKLEDSAVYLCASSSPRDLGYNSPLHFGNGTRLTVT.

The chain carries TRBV6-1 and TRBJ2-5; TRBD2 matches 8 bases. From germline, CDR1 is MNHNS and CDR2 SASEGT. The ends lost 0 bases at V and 4 bases at J; junction bases unmatched: 4. The CDR3 is 15 amino acids. The CDR3 nucleotides are TGTGCCAGCAGTGAAGCGAGAGGACTAGCAGAGACCCAGTACTTC. This gives the protein CASSEARGLAETQYF.

This rearrangement joins TRBV19 to TRBJ1-6; 7 nucleotides match TRBD1. Germline V CDR1 and CDR2: LNHDA, SQIVND (reference sequence). CDR3 length: 14 amino acids. After removal of 7 bases from V and 6 bases from J, the junction contained 6 bases not matched to a gene. CDR3 bases: TGTGCCAGTAAGGGGGACAGAGCTAATTCACCCCTCCACTTT. Amino acid sequence: CASKGDRANSPLHF.

CDR3 DNA sequence: TGTGCCAGCAGTCTCGGGGGAACTAATGAAAAACTGTTTTTT. It yields the protein CASSLGGTNEKLFF. This chain connects TRBV25-1 to TRBJ1-4; TRBD1 might be the D (5 bases). V shed 5 bases and J shed 1 base, with 8 bases lying between them. CDR3 size: 14 residues. Germline assignment: CDR1 MGHDK and CDR2 SYGVNS.

DNA for the CDR3: TGTGCCAGCAGCGTAAATGAGCAGTTCTTC. This gives the protein CASSVNEQFF. The rearrangement links TRBV9 to TRBJ2-1; D uncertain. This CDR3 contains 10 residues. V lost 1 base and J lost 7, with 0 bases in between. Germline V gives CDR1 SGDLS, CDR2 YYNGEE.

The rearrangement links TRBV7-2 to TRBJ2-2, with D perhaps given as TRBD1 or TRBD2 (5 bases each). V was cut by 3 bases and J by 5 bases, with 16 bases left in between. The CDR3 covers 16 residues. CDR1 is SGHTA, CDR2 FQGNSA, per germline. CDR3 in amino acids: CASSFGDPRGTGELFF. In nucleotides, the CDR3 is TGTGCCAGCAGCTTTGGGGACCCCCGAGGGACCGGGGAGCTGTTTTTT.

The J gene is TRBJ2-1, the V gene TRBV19, with 8 bases aligning to TRBD1. The CDR3 contains 15 residues. CDR1 LNHDA and CDR2 SQIVND come from the germline V gene (reference sequence). J lost 2 bases, V lost 4 bases, and 4 bases had no gene match. For the CDR3, the DNA is TGTGCCAGTAGTAGCGAGACAGGGGCCTACAATGAGCAGTTCTTC. This translates into CASSSETGAYNEQFF. Full variable domain (outside the CDR3, taken from reference TRBV19 and TRBJ2-1): DGGITQSPKYLFRKEGQNVTLSCEQNLNHDAMYWYRQDPGQGLRLIYYSQIVNDFQKGDIAEGYSVSREKKESFPLTVTSAQKNPTAFYLCASSSETGAYNEQFFGPGTRLTVL.

The rearrangement links TRBV18 to TRBJ1-3; D is perhaps TRBD1 (5 bases). The V end was cut by 6 bases, the J end by 0 bases, with 12 bases between. The germline V gene encodes CDR1 KGHSH and CDR2 LQKENI. The CDR3 loop spans 15 amino acids. The CDR3 region is CASSPLGDSGNTIYF. In DNA form, the CDR3 reads TGTGCCAGCTCTCCCTTGGGGGACTCTGGAAACACCATATATTTT.

The table lists this clone with a count of one. This rearrangement joins TRBV7-8 to TRBJ2-7, with a possible D match to TRBD1 (5 bases). The V and J ends lost 1 base and 3 bases respectively, with 10 bases between them. Germline V gene lookup returns CDR1 SGHVS and CDR2 FQNEAQ. The CDR3 is 14 residues long. The CDR3 protein is CASSLEGQGYEQYF. The CDR3 region has the DNA TGTGCCAGCAGCTTAGAGGGCCAGGGCTACGAGCAGTACTTC.

V gene TRBV19 combines with J gene TRBJ1-3; 8 bases fit TRBD1. The V segment lost 6 bases and the J segment 4 bases; nucleotides outside the gene matches: 8. The germline V gene has CDR1 LNHDA and CDR2 SQIVND (reference sequence). The CDR3 has 15 amino acids. The CDR3 loop reads CASSPGGAGGNTIYF. The CDR3 bases are TGTGCCAGTAGCCCAGGGGGCGCGGGAGGAAACACCATATATTTT.

CDR3 loop: CASSEWRGGSYGYTF. Written as DNA, the CDR3 is TGTGCCAGCAGTGAATGGAGGGGGGGATCTTATGGCTACACCTTC. This chain links TRBV25-1 with TRBJ1-2, with D maybe TRBD1 (6 bases). Trimming shortened V by 1 base and J by 5 bases, and 14 bases separated the two germline ends. Germline loops: CDR1 MGHDK, CDR2 SYGVNS. CDR3 size: 15 residues.

This sequence joins TRBV6-6 and TRBJ2-5; D is unresolved. The J call may be mistaken, given a closer DNA end match to TRBJ2-7. This CDR3 contains 12 residues. In germline, CDR1 is MNHNY, CDR2 SVGAGI (reference sequence). CDR3 protein: CASSHNSYEQYF. In DNA form, the CDR3 reads TGTGCCAGCAGCCATAACTCCTACGAGCAGTACTTC.